This T cell receptor beta chain was documented in a study of stem cell transplantation in POMP-related autoinflammatory disease. Only in-frame clones appear in the TCRdb table, and some are missing; sequencing was by immunoSEQ multiplex PCR. The data show around 26,000 clones, approximately 78% seen once. Germline CDR1 reads SGHNT; CDR2 reads YYREEE (reference sequence). The CDR3 has 16 residues. Trimming shortened V by 4 bases and J by 8 bases, and 24 bases separated the two germline ends. The sample consisted of CD4+ T cells from PBMCs, taken before stem cell transplantation. The V gene is TRBV5-4, the J gene TRBJ1-2, with a possible D match to TRBD1 (5 bases). This TCR was recovered from a human donor with POMP-related autoinflammation and immune dysregulation (PRAID). CDR3 loop: CASSAAGTEELWGYTF. The DNA for the CDR3 is TGTGCCAGCAGCGCCGCCGGGACGGAAGAACTTTGGGGCTACACCTTC.